The 10 T cell receptor beta chains below all came from one sample that was sequenced in a study of cytomegalovirus exposure and HLA in healthy donors. The method was immunoSEQ multiplex PCR; TCRdb's version includes in-frame clones alone and lacks a portion of them. The sample lists roughly 350,000 clones, 70% to 90% occurring once. Sequences were obtained from PBMCs. The origin of the receptors is a woman between 18 and 30 years old in good health and CMV-seronegative.

V gene TRBV6-6 combines with J gene TRBJ2-5, with D possibly being TRBD2 (6 bases). V was pared by 5 bases and J by 1 base, with 14 bases between. The germline V gene has CDR1 MNHNY and CDR2 SVGAGI (reference sequence). CDR3 length equals 15 residues. CDR3 in amino acids: CASSPGGGIQETQYF. The CDR3 DNA reads as TGTGCCAGCAGTCCCGGCGGAGGGATCCAAGAGACCCAGTACTTC.

The chain carries TRBV7-2 and TRBJ1-2; D ambiguous. V dropped 6 bases and J dropped 4 bases, with 15 bases sitting between them. The CDR3 sequence is 14 residues long. In germline, CDR1 is SGHTA, CDR2 FQGNSA. CDR3 residues: CASRTRAGGYGYTF. The CDR3, as DNA: TGTGCCAGCAGAACTAGGGCGGGCGGCTATGGCTACACCTTC.

The chain has TRBV27 and TRBJ2-1; 8 bases are a match to TRBD2. The germline V gene encodes CDR1 MNHEY and CDR2 SMNVEV (reference sequence). CDR3 length: 18 residues. Trimming removed 6 bases from V and 10 bases from J; junction bases left unmatched: 23. CDR3 in amino acids: CASSLEGPGLGPGGEQFF. Written as DNA, the CDR3 is TGTGCCAGCAGCCTAGAGGGACCGGGACTAGGTCCGGGCGGCGAGCAGTTCTTC.

This clone was detected only once. The chain uses TRBV6-5 and TRBJ1-5; TRBD1 agrees at 8 bases. Germline CDR1 is MNHEY and CDR2 is SVGAGI. This CDR3 has 13 amino acids. The junction had 6 bases not matched to a gene; V was cut back by 5 bases and J by 9 bases. CDR3 DNA sequence: TGTGCCAGCAGTAACGGACAGGGCGGGCCCCAGCATTTT. Its translation is CASSNGQGGPQHF.

The chain uses TRBV5-1 and TRBJ2-3; 10 bases are shared with TRBD2. Germline loops: CDR1 SGHRS, CDR2 YFSETQ. The V gene end was trimmed by 4 bases and the J gene end by 2 bases; junction bases not matched to a gene: 4. The CDR3 spans 15 residues. For the CDR3, the DNA is TGCGCCAGCAGCATACTAGCGGGACTCACAGATACGCAGTATTTT. It yields the protein CASSILAGLTDTQYF.

The chain carries TRBV29-1 and TRBJ2-7; TRBD2 agrees at 10 bases. The germline V gene encodes CDR1 SQVTM and CDR2 ANQGSEA. With 0 bases clipped from V and 0 bases from J, the junction kept 5 bases outside the gene matches. The CDR3 is 16 residues long. CDR3 amino acids: CSVEDRTSGSSYEQYF. CDR3 DNA sequence: TGCAGCGTTGAAGATCGGACTAGCGGTAGCTCCTACGAGCAGTACTTC.

The chain carries TRBV9 and TRBJ2-7, with 9 positions matching TRBD1. J was trimmed by 5 bases and V by 0 bases; bases with no gene match: 6. The CDR3 has 15 amino acids. The germline V gene encodes CDR1 SGDLS and CDR2 YYNGEE. CDR3 in DNA: TGTGCCAGCAGCGTAGTTGGGACAGGGTATAACGAGCAGTACTTC. The encoded protein is CASSVVGTGYNEQYF.

This sequence joins TRBV18 and TRBJ2-1; 9 bases map to TRBD1. The length of the CDR3 is 15 residues. The germline CDR1 and CDR2 sequences are KGHSH and LQKENI. Unmatched junction bases numbered 8, after V lost 5 bases and J lost 6 bases. The CDR3 region is CASSEDRGLFNEQFF. The CDR3 DNA follows: TGTGCCAGCTCAGAGGACAGGGGTCTGTTCAATGAGCAGTTCTTC.

The CDR3 bases are TGTGCCAGCAGCCGGGGGGAATCTAACTATGGCTACACCTTC. The encoded protein is CASSRGESNYGYTF. The rearrangement links TRBV6-6 to TRBJ1-2; maybe TRBD1 (5 bases). The CDR3 spans 14 residues. Germline values: CDR1 MNHNY, CDR2 SVGAGI (reference sequence). Trimming shortened V by 6 bases and J by 0 bases, and 11 bases separated the two germline ends.

The rearrangement joins TRBV27 to TRBJ2-5, with D uncertain. Germline CDR1 MNHEY, CDR2 SMNVEV (reference sequence). V shed 3 bases and J shed 4 bases, with 12 bases lying between them. This CDR3 is 14 amino acids long. CDR3 residues: CASSFAGVRETQYF. In DNA, the CDR3 is TGTGCCAGCAGTTTTGCAGGCGTGCGAGAGACCCAGTACTTC.